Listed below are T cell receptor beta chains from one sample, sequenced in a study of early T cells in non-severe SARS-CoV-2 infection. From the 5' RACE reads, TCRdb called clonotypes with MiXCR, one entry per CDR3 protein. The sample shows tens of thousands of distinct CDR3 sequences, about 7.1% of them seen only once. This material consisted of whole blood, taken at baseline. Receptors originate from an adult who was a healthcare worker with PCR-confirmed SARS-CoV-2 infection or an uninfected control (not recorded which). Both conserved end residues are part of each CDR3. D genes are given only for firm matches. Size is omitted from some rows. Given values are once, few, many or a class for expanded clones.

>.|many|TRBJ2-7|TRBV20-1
TGCAGTGCTAGTAGCTACGAGCAGTACTTC
CSASSYEQYF
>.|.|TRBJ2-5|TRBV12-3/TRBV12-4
TGTGCCAGCACCCGGGGAGAGACCCAGTACTTC
CASTRGETQYF
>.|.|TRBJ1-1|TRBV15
TGTGCCACCAGCAGTCAGGGGAACACTGAAGCTTTCTTT
CATSSQGNTEAFF
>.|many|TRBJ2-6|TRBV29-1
TGCAGCCTTCGTGTGGCTGGGGCCAACGTCCTGACTTTC
CSLRVAGANVLTF
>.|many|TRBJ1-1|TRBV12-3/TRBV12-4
TGTGCCAGCAGACGTACACAGAACACTGAAGCTTTCTTT
CASRRTQNTEAFF
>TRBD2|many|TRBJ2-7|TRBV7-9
TGTGCCAGCAGCCTAAGGGCGGGGGTGGCCTACGAGCAGTACTTC
CASSLRAGVAYEQYF
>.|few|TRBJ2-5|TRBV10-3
TGTGCCATCAGTGAGTCGATCCCATCTTTC
CAISESIPSF
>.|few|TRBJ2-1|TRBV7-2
TGTGCCAGCAGCTTAGGGTCCCCTGGTGAGCAGTTCTTC
CASSLGSPGEQFF
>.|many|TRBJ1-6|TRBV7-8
TGTGCCAGCAGCTTGGCGGGATTCAATTCACCCCTCCACTTT
CASSLAGFNSPLHF
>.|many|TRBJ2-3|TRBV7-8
TGTGCCAGCAGCTTAATGTCGGATACGCAGTATTTT
CASSLMSDTQYF
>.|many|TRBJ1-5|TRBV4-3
TGCGCCAGCAGCCAAGATCCGCCCGGGGGAGGCAATCAGCCCCAGCATTTT
CASSQDPPGGGNQPQHF
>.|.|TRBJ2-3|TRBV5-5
TGTGCCAGCAGCGCCGTACAGGGTACTAGCACAGATACGCAGTATTTT
CASSAVQGTSTDTQYF
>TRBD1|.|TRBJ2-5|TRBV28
TGTGCCAGCAGTATGACAGGGGGCGACGAGACCCAGTACTTC
CASSMTGGDETQYF
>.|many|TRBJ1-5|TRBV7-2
TGTGCCAGCAGCTCTGTCACAGGCCAGCCCCAGCATTTT
CASSSVTGQPQHF
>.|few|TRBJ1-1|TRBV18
TGTGCCAGCTCACCAGGGGGCGGGTTATGGGCTGAAGCTTTCTTT
CASSPGGGLWAEAFF
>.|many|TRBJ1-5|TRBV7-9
TGTGCCAGCAGCCCCGCCGGGGGGGCTACTCAGCCCCAGCATTTT
CASSPAGGATQPQHF
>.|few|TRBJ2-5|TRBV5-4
TGTGCCAGCAGCTTGGCCGAGTTTGCGTGGGGGAACCAAGAGACCCAGTACTTC
CASSLAEFAWGNQETQYF
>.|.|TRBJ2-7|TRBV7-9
TGTGGCAGCAGCCCAGAGGGACGAATGGGCGAGCAGTACTTC
CGSSPEGRMGEQYF
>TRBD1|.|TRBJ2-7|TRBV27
TGTGCCAGCAGTTTGAAAGGACAGGTTCCATCCTACGAGCAGTACTTC
CASSLKGQVPSYEQYF
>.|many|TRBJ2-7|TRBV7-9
TGTGCCAGCAGCTTCCCCGCTGGCTACGAGCAGTACTTC
CASSFPAGYEQYF